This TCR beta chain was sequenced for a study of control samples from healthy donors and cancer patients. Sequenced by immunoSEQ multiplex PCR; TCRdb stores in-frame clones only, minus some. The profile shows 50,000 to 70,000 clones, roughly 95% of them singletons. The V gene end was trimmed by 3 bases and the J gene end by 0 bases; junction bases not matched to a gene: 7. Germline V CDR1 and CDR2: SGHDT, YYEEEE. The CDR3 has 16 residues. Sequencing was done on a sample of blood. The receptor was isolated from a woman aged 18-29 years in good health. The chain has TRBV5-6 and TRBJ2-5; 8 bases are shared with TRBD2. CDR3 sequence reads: CASSSVAGNYQETQYF. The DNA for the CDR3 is TGTGCCAGCAGCTCCGTAGCGGGGAACTACCAAGAGACCCAGTACTTC. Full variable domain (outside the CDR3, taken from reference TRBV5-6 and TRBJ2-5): DAGVTQSPTHLIKTRGQQVTLRCSPKSGHDTVSWYQQALGQGPQFIFQYYEEEERQRGNFPDRFSGHQFPNYSSELNVNALLLGDSALYLCASSSVAGNYQETQYFGPGTRLLVL.